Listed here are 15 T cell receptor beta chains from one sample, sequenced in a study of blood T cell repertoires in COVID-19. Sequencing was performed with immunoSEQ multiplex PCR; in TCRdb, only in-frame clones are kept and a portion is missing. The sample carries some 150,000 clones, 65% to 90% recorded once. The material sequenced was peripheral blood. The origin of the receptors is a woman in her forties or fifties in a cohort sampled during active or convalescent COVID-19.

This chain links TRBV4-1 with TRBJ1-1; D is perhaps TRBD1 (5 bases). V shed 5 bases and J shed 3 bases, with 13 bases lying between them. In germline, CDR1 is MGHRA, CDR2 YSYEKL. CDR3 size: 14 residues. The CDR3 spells CASSKTEGDTEAFF. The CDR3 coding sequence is TGCGCCAGCAGCAAGACAGAAGGGGACACTGAAGCTTTCTTT.

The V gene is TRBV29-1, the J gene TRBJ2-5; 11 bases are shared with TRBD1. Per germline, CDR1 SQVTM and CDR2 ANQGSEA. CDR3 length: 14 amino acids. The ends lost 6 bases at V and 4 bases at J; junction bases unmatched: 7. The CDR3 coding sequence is TGCAGCGTCGCAGGGACAGGGGGGGCAGAGACCCAGTACTTC. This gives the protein CSVAGTGGAETQYF.

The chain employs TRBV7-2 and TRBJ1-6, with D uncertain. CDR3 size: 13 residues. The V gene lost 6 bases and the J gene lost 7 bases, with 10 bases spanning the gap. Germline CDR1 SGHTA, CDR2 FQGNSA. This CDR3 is CASSEVLNSPLHF. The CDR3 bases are TGTGCCAGCAGTGAGGTTTTAAATTCACCCCTCCACTTT.

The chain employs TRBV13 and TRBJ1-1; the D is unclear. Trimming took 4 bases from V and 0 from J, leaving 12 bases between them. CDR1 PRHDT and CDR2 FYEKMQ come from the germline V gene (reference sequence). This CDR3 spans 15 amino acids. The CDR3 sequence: CASSSYRNLNTEAFF. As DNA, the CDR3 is TGTGCCAGCAGCTCATACAGAAACTTGAACACTGAAGCTTTCTTT.

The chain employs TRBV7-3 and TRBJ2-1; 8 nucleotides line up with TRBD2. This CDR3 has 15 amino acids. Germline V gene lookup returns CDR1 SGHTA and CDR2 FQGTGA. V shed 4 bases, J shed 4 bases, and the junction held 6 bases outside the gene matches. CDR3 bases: TGTGCCAGCAGCTCGCAGCGGGGGCCGTACAATGAGCAGTTCTTC. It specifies CASSSQRGPYNEQFF.

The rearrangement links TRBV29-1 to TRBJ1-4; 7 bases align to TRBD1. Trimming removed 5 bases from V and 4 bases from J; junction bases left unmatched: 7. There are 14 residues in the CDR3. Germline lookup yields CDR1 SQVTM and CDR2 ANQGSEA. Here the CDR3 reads CSVWTGFGNEKLFF. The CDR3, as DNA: TGCAGCGTTTGGACAGGTTTTGGTAATGAAAAACTGTTTTTT. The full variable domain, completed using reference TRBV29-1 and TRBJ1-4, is SAVISQKPSRDICQRGTSLTIQCQVDSQVTMMFWYRQQPGQSLTLIATANQGSEATYESGFVIDKFPISRPNLTFSTLTVSNMSPEDSSIYLCSVWTGFGNEKLFFGSGTQLSVL.

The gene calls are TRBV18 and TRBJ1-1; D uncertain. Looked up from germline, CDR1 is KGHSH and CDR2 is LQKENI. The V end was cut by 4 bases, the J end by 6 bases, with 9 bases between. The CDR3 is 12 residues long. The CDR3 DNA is TGTGCCAGCTCACTCACATACCCTGAAGCTTTCTTT. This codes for CASSLTYPEAFF. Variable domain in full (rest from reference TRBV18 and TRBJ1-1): NAGVMQNPRHLVRRRGQEARLRCSPMKGHSHVYWYRQLPEEGLKFMVYLQKENIIDESGMPKERFSAEFPKEGPSILRIQQVVRGDSAAYFCASSLTYPEAFFGQGTRLTVV.

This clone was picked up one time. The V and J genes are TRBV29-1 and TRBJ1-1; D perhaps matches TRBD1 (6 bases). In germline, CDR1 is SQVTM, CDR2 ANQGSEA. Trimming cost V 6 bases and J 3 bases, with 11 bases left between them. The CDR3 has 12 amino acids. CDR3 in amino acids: CSVNRVDTEAFF. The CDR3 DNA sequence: TGCAGCGTCAACAGGGTCGACACTGAAGCTTTCTTT.

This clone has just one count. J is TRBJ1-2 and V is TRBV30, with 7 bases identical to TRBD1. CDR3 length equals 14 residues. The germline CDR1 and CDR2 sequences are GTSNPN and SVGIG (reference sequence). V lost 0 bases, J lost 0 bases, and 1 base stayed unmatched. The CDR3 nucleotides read TGTGCCTGGAGTGTGGGACAGTCTAACTATGGCTACACCTTC. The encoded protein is CAWSVGQSNYGYTF.

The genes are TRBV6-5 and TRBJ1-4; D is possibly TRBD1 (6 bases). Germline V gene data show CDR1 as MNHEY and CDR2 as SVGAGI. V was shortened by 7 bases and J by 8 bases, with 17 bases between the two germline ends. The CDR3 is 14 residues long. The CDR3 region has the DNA TGTGCCAGCAATATGCAGGGGTTAAGGGAAAAACTGTTTTTT. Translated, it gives CASNMQGLREKLFF.

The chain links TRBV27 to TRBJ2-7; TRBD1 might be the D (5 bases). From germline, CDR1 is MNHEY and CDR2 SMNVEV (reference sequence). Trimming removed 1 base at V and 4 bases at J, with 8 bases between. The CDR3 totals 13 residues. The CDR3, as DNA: TGTGCCAGCAGTTTATACCAGGGTTACGAGCAGTACTTC. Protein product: CASSLYQGYEQYF.

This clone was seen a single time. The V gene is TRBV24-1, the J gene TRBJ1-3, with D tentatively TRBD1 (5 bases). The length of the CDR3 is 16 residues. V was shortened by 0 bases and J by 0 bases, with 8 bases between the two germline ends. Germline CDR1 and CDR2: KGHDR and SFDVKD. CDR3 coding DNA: TGTGCCACCAGTGATTTGAGAAGGGGCTCTGGAAACACCATATATTTT. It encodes CATSDLRRGSGNTIYF.

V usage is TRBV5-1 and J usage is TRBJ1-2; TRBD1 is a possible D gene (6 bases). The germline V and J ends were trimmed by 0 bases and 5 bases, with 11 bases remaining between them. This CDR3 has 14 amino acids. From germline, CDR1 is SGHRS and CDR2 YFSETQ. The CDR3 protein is CASSLGQAAYGYTF. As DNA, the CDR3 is TGCGCCAGCAGCTTGGGACAGGCTGCGTATGGCTACACCTTC.

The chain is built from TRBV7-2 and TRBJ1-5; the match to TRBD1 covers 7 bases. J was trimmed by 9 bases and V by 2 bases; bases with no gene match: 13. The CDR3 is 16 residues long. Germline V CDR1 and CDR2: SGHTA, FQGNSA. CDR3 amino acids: CASSLYMSTGSAPQHF. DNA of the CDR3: TGTGCCAGCAGCTTATATATGTCGACAGGGAGTGCGCCCCAGCATTTT.

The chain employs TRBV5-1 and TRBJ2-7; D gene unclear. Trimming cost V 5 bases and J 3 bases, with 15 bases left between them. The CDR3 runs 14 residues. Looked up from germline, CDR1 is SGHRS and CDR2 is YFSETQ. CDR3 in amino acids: CASSYAVSGYEQYF. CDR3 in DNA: TGCGCCAGCAGTTATGCTGTTTCGGGCTACGAGCAGTACTTC.